This paragraph covers one TCR beta chain sequence. The data derive from a study of blood T cell repertoires in COVID-19. Study as a whole: Whether acute or convalescent, the COVID-19 samples came from the United States, Italy and Spain. PBMCs, B-cell-depleted T cells, or T cells were the source of the cDNA or gDNA that made up the material.

TCRdb keeps only in-frame clones here, not all; method: immunoSEQ multiplex PCR. Among about 250,000 clones listed, roughly three quarters were seen once. Looked up from germline, CDR1 is MNHEY and CDR2 is SMNVEV (reference sequence). The CDR3 sequence is 13 residues long. V shed 6 bases and J 11 bases; nucleotides not matched to a gene: 10. The chain couples TRBV27 to TRBJ1-1, with 9 bases fitting TRBD1. The sequence came from a woman in her 40s with active or convalescent COVID-19. Sequencing input: peripheral blood. The CDR3 DNA reads TGTGCCAGCAGCCGAATACAGGGGGCCCTGGCTTTCTTT. It codes for CASSRIQGALAFF.